The 18 T cell receptor beta chains below come from one sample, sequenced in a study of beta chain features in type 1 diabetes. Study results and caveats: Moderately but significantly shorter TCRB CDR3s were found in Type 1 diabetes patients in all four CD4+ subsets.

No antigen is known for these receptors. Investigators reverse transcribed all isolated RNA, so they sequenced expressed TCRB transcripts. This table comes from immunoSEQ multiplex PCR, and its TCRdb copy is limited to in-frame clones, with some not included. Of approximately 170,000 clones listed, 7.8% were seen once; the top ten hold 0.94%. The sample comprised central memory CD4+ T cells from blood. Receptors originate from a woman aged 40 to 50 with type 1 diabetes.

This chain uses TRBV5-5 with TRBJ2-7; D is unresolved. V lost 0 bases and J 0 bases, leaving 7 bases between the germline ends. CDR1 SGHKS and CDR2 YYEKEE come from the germline V gene (reference sequence). The CDR3 covers 14 residues. The CDR3 spells CASSLATTSYEQYF. CDR3 DNA: TGTGCCAGCAGCTTGGCTACCACCTCCTACGAGCAGTACTTC.

The chain combines TRBV6-6 with TRBJ1-2; D gene unclear. The CDR3 runs 15 residues. Germline CDR1 MNHNY, CDR2 SVGAGI (reference sequence). Trimming pared 6 bases from V and 6 bases from J, leaving 20 bases between. The CDR3 loop is CASSPHQRGLDGYTF. The CDR3 DNA reads as TGTGCCAGCAGCCCTCATCAGCGCGGGTTGGATGGCTACACCTTC.

This clone was recorded a few times. The rearrangement joins TRBV28 to TRBJ1-2; weak D call: TRBD1 (5 bases). V lost 6 bases, J lost 3 bases, and 20 bases lay in between. Germline CDR1 is MDHEN and CDR2 is SYDVKM. The CDR3 length is 16 residues. CDR3: CASSLPRGAEDYGYTF. The CDR3 nucleotides read TGTGCCAGCAGCCTACCACGTGGGGCAGAGGACTATGGCTACACCTTC.

This clone showed up just a few times. This chain joins TRBV5-1 and TRBJ2-5, with D perhaps matching TRBD1 (6 bases). The CDR3 is made up of 14 amino acids. CDR1 and CDR2 from the germline V gene are SGHRS and YFSETQ. V was trimmed by 0 bases and J by 5 bases, leaving 11 bases between them. The chain's CDR3 is CASSLDAQGETQYF. DNA of the CDR3: TGCGCCAGCAGCTTGGACGCCCAGGGGGAGACCCAGTACTTC.

The chain joins TRBV30 to TRBJ1-5; 8 bases are a match to TRBD1. V dropped 3 bases and J dropped 4; count of bases not matched to a gene: 11. The CDR3 extends over 16 amino acids. Germline V lookup: CDR1 GTSNPN, CDR2 SVGIG (reference sequence). CDR3 DNA sequence: TGTGCCTGGAGCCCCAAGGGACAGGCTCATAATCAGCCCCAGCATTTT. It specifies CAWSPKGQAHNQPQHF.

This sequence joins TRBV7-2 and TRBJ1-1, with D tentatively TRBD1 (5 bases). CDR1 and CDR2 from the germline V gene are SGHTA and FQGNSA. V was trimmed by 3 bases and J by 1 base, leaving 9 bases between them. This CDR3 spans 14 amino acids. The CDR3 sequence: CASSFLGANTEAFF. The DNA for the CDR3 is TGTGCCAGCAGCTTTTTAGGGGCGAACACTGAAGCTTTCTTT.

The chain couples TRBV18 to TRBJ2-3; D is possibly TRBD1 (5 bases). There are 14 residues in the CDR3. The V and J ends lost 5 bases and 1 base respectively, with 10 bases between them. Per germline, CDR1 KGHSH and CDR2 LQKENI. CDR3 DNA: TGTGCCAGCTCAAGAGACAGCCGCACAGATACGCAGTATTTT. Translation: CASSRDSRTDTQYF.

The J gene is TRBJ2-4, the V gene TRBV4-3, with 16 bases fitting TRBD2. Germline CDR1 is LGHNA and CDR2 is YSLEER. The CDR3 contains 21 residues. The V gene end was trimmed by 1 base and the J gene end by 1 base; junction bases not matched to a gene: 10. CDR3 sequence (DNA): TGCGCCAGCAGCCAAGCCATTACGGGACTAGCGGGAGGGGGGGCCAAAAACATTCAGTACTTC. It yields the protein CASSQAITGLAGGGAKNIQYF.

This clone was found a few times. The CDR3 DNA sequence: TGTGCCAGCAGCCCTGGGTGGGAGGGCACGGATGAGCAGTTCTTC. It is translated as CASSPGWEGTDEQFF. This rearrangement joins TRBV4-2 to TRBJ2-1, with TRBD2 matching 7 bases. This CDR3 region has 15 residues. V gave up 4 bases and J gave up 8 bases; unmatched junction bases: 11. CDR1 LGHNA and CDR2 YNFKEQ come from the germline V gene.

The gene calls are TRBV5-4 and TRBJ2-7; 12 bases line up with TRBD2. Germline values: CDR1 SGHNT, CDR2 YYREEE (reference sequence). Germline trimming cut 1 base from V and 3 bases from J; bases unmatched to any gene: 5. This CDR3 is built from 16 residues. For the CDR3, the DNA is TGTGCCAGCAGCTTGACTAGCGGGAGGTTCGGCTACGAGCAGTACTTC. This translates into CASSLTSGRFGYEQYF.

This clone has a handful of counts. The CDR3 here is CSVERQGREYGYTF. The CDR3 region has the DNA TGCAGCGTTGAAAGGCAGGGGCGTGAGTATGGCTACACCTTC. The chain is built from TRBV29-1 and TRBJ1-2; TRBD1 is a possible D gene (6 bases). CDR3 length: 14 residues. CDR1 is SQVTM, CDR2 ANQGSEA, per germline. V lost 2 bases to trimming and J lost 5 bases, with 15 bases between them.

This clone showed up many times. The chain combines TRBV27 with TRBJ2-1, with 10 bases that match TRBD2. The CDR3 is 15 amino acids. V trimming: 3 bases; J trimming: 4 bases; junction bases outside the gene matches: 3. Germline values: CDR1 MNHEY, CDR2 SMNVEV (reference sequence). The CDR3 spells CASSLQRGGYNEQFF. In DNA form, the CDR3 reads TGTGCCAGCAGTTTGCAGCGGGGGGGTTACAATGAGCAGTTCTTC.

A few counts support this clone. This sequence joins TRBV5-4 and TRBJ1-2, with D perhaps matching TRBD1 (5 bases). Trimming cost V 3 bases and J 4 bases, with 10 bases left between them. The CDR3 is 13 residues long. In germline, CDR1 is SGHNT, CDR2 YYREEE (reference sequence). CDR3 residues: CASSYDGGYGYTF. The CDR3 coding sequence is TGTGCCAGCAGCTACGACGGGGGCTATGGCTACACCTTC.

This chain connects TRBV7-7 to TRBJ2-1, with 9 bases matching TRBD2. CDR3 length equals 15 residues. In germline, CDR1 is SSHAT, CDR2 FNYEAQ (reference sequence). Germline trimming cut 3 bases from V and 8 bases from J; bases unmatched to any gene: 8. CDR3 nucleotides: TGTGCCAGCAGCTTGGGGCGGGAGGGCTTGGATGAGCAGTTCTTC. This gives the protein CASSLGREGLDEQFF.

The V call is TRBV2, the J call TRBJ1-1, with D uncertain. Germline CDR1 and CDR2: SNHLY and FYNNEI. This CDR3 comprises 13 residues. Between the trimmed V and J ends, which lost 4 bases and 4 bases, there was a span of 10 bases. The chain's CDR3 is CASSVGLSTEAFF. The CDR3 coding sequence is TGTGCCAGCAGTGTTGGGCTTAGCACTGAAGCTTTCTTT.

The V and J genes are TRBV28 and TRBJ1-5; the match to TRBD1 covers 10 bases. The trim removed 8 bases at V and 7 bases at J, leaving 8 bases unmatched. Germline CDR1 MDHEN, CDR2 SYDVKM. The CDR3 loop spans 14 amino acids. The CDR3 here is CASGGGQGDQPQHF. CDR3 in DNA: TGTGCCAGCGGCGGAGGACAGGGGGACCAGCCCCAGCATTTT.

This chain connects TRBV2 to TRBJ2-7; D is perhaps TRBD2 (7 bases). The V and J ends lost 4 bases and 0 bases respectively, with 16 bases between them. Germline CDR1 reads SNHLY; CDR2 reads FYNNEI. The CDR3 length is 16 residues. Here the CDR3 reads CASSATGGRSSYEQYF. CDR3 nucleotides: TGTGCCAGCAGTGCTACGGGGGGCCGGAGCTCCTACGAGCAGTACTTC.

This clone was counted between two and nine times. The J gene is TRBJ1-1, the V gene TRBV19; 8 bases fit TRBD1. Unmatched junction bases numbered 5, after V lost 8 bases and J lost 0 bases. Germline V gene lookup returns CDR1 LNHDA and CDR2 SQIVND (reference sequence). This CDR3 is built from 14 residues. Here the CDR3 reads CASHPGQVNTEAFF. For the CDR3, the DNA is TGTGCCAGTCACCCGGGACAGGTGAACACTGAAGCTTTCTTT.